One sample yielded the 18 T cell receptor beta chains listed below, sequenced in a study of CD8+ T cells in alopecia areata. RNA, once extracted, was reverse transcribed into cDNA for use as the sequencing template. The method was immunoSEQ multiplex PCR; TCRdb's version includes in-frame clones alone and lacks a portion of them. Here the sample spans roughly 97,000 clones, 35% to 45% being singletons. Sequenced input: CD4+ T cells sorted from blood. All receptors derive from a human donor with alopecia areata.

The chain has TRBV28 and TRBJ1-1, with TRBD1 identical over 8 bases. This CDR3 spans 16 amino acids. Germline V lookup: CDR1 MDHEN, CDR2 SYDVKM. V dropped 4 bases and J dropped 2; count of bases not matched to a gene: 9. The CDR3 DNA is TGTGCCAGCAGTTACCAAAAACAGGGGGGAAACACTGAAGCTTTCTTT. Translated: CASSYQKQGGNTEAFF.

The chain employs TRBV15 and TRBJ1-1; D call uncertain. Germline V CDR1 and CDR2: LNHNV, YYDKDF (reference sequence). With 9 bases removed from V and 5 bases from J, the gap between germline ends came to 19 bases. The CDR3 runs to 14 residues. CDR3 residues: CATSVDPKKTEAFF. In DNA form, the CDR3 reads TGTGCCACGAGCGTGGACCCCAAGAAGACTGAAGCTTTCTTT.

The rearrangement joins TRBV7-8 to TRBJ2-5, with unresolved D. The CDR3 runs 13 residues. Trimming took off 5 bases at V and 2 bases at J, with 9 bases between the two ends. CDR1 is SGHVS, CDR2 FQNEAQ, per germline. The CDR3 loop is CASSRLEQETQYF. The CDR3 DNA sequence: TGTGCCAGCAGCCGACTTGAACAAGAGACCCAGTACTTC.

This chain connects TRBV29-1 to TRBJ1-3; D gene uncertain. From germline, CDR1 is SQVTM and CDR2 ANQGSEA. The CDR3 contains 11 residues. Trimming stripped 6 bases from V and 4 bases from J, with 7 bases between. CDR3 DNA: TGCAGCGTCACAAGGGGAAACACCATATATTTT. It encodes CSVTRGNTIYF.

This clone was recorded only once. Germline and junction disagree at one end, which may indicate a read error. CDR3 amino acids: CASSPQGWANSGYTF. CDR3 nucleotide sequence: TGTGCCAGCAGCCCCCAGGGATGGGCAAACTCTGGCTACACCTTC. The J gene is TRBJ1-2, the V gene TRBV11-2; possible D gene TRBD1, 5 bases. The CDR3 has 15 residues. Germline V CDR1 and CDR2: SGHAT, FQNNGV.

The V call is TRBV30, the J call TRBJ2-3; 7 bases line up with TRBD1. Trimming took 3 bases from V and 4 from J; bases not matched to a gene: 7. Germline V lookup: CDR1 GTSNPN, CDR2 SVGIG (reference sequence). There are 14 residues in the CDR3. The CDR3 is CAWRRGLLSDTQYF. As DNA, the CDR3 is TGTGCCTGGAGGAGGGGGCTATTGTCAGATACGCAGTATTTT.

On this clone: A junction boundary mismatches the germline segment, possibly from a read error. The chain has TRBV7-7 and TRBJ2-3; 10 bases map to TRBD2. This CDR3 has 16 amino acids. Germline V gene sequence: CDR1 SSHAT, CDR2 FNYEAQ (reference sequence). The CDR3 sequence: CASSPGLAGATDTQYF. CDR3 DNA: TGTGCTAGCAGCCCCGGGCTAGCGGGGGCCACAGATACGCAGTATTTT.

The rearrangement links TRBV13 to TRBJ2-1, with D tentatively TRBD2 (6 bases). The CDR3 is 14 amino acids. Trimming removed 1 base at V and 6 bases at J, with 10 bases between. Germline V gene sequence: CDR1 PRHDT, CDR2 FYEKMQ (reference sequence). In DNA, the CDR3 is TGTGCCAGCAGCTTAGCGACAGCGGGCAATGAGCAGTTCTTC. Translated, it gives CASSLATAGNEQFF.

The J gene is TRBJ2-7, the V gene TRBV30; possibly TRBD1 for D (5 bases). V was trimmed by 3 bases and J by 2 bases, leaving 17 bases between them. The CDR3 runs 15 residues. Germline lookup yields CDR1 GTSNPN and CDR2 SVGIG (reference sequence). The CDR3 region has the DNA TGTGCCTGGAGCGGCCCCAACAGGAGAACCTACGAGCAGTACTTC. Translation gives CAWSGPNRRTYEQYF.

The gene calls are TRBV29-1 and TRBJ1-5; TRBD1 is a possible D gene (6 bases). V was trimmed by 7 bases and J by 2 bases, leaving 12 bases between them. The CDR3 loop spans 13 amino acids. The germline CDR1 and CDR2 sequences are SQVTM and ANQGSEA. CDR3: CSATGSGNQPQHF. CDR3 DNA: TGCAGCGCCACAGGGTCGGGCAATCAGCCCCAGCATTTT.

The V gene is TRBV5-6, the J gene TRBJ2-5, with a weak D call TRBD2 (6 bases). Germline assignment: CDR1 SGHDT and CDR2 YYEEEE. CDR3 size: 15 residues. The ends were cut back, 4 bases at V and 4 bases at J, with 17 bases in the middle. The CDR3 DNA sequence: TGTGCCAGCAGCCACCTGTTGAGGGGAGGAGAGACCCAGTACTTC. This sequence encodes CASSHLLRGGETQYF.

The chain recombines TRBV7-9 with TRBJ2-3; 7 nucleotides line up with TRBD2. V lost 10 bases to trimming and J lost 3 bases; unmatched junction nucleotides: 7. Germline values: CDR1 SEHNR, CDR2 FQNEAQ (reference sequence). This CDR3 has 13 amino acids. The CDR3 reads CATPGAGTDTQYF. CDR3 DNA: TGTGCCACCCCAGGAGCGGGGACAGATACGCAGTATTTT. The entire variable domain, with the rest obtained from reference TRBV7-9 and TRBJ2-3, is as follows: DTGVSQNPRHKITKRGQNVTFRCDPISEHNRLYWYRQTLGQGPEFLTYFQNEAQLEKSRLLSDRFSAERPKGSFSTLEIQRTEQGDSAMYLCATPGAGTDTQYFGPGTRLTVL.

In its sample, this clone was seen a few times. The rearrangement uses TRBV7-8 and TRBJ1-1; 8 nucleotides line up with TRBD1. This CDR3 has 16 amino acids. CDR1 and CDR2 (germline): SGHVS, FQNEAQ. The V and J ends lost 4 bases and 0 bases, in that order; junction bases with no gene match: 7. CDR3 sequence: CASSYPRGLMNTEAFF. For the CDR3, the DNA is TGTGCCAGCAGCTACCCCAGGGGGCTCATGAACACTGAAGCTTTCTTT.

This clone was detected a few times. CDR3 amino acids: CASSYGGEQFF. The CDR3 DNA reads TGTGCCAGCAGCTACGGGGGGGAGCAGTTCTTC. The V and J genes are TRBV11-2 and TRBJ2-1; 7 positions agree with TRBD2. With V trimmed by 4 bases and J by 10 bases, 1 base remained unmatched. The CDR3 length is 11 residues. The germline CDR1 and CDR2 sequences are SGHAT and FQNNGV.

The V gene is TRBV19, the J gene TRBJ1-1; no clear D. The CDR3 runs 14 residues. Germline loops: CDR1 LNHDA, CDR2 SQIVND (reference sequence). V dropped 9 bases and J dropped 1 base, with 15 bases sitting between them. CDR3 in DNA: TGTGCCAGCCGCGTGAGAGGAGGGAACACTGAAGCTTTCTTT. It yields the protein CASRVRGGNTEAFF.

V and J are TRBV7-9 and TRBJ2-2; 11 nucleotides agree with TRBD2. Germline V lookup: CDR1 SEHNR, CDR2 FQNEAQ (reference sequence). Trimming at V came to 8 bases and at J to 5 bases, leaving 4 bases not matched to a gene. The CDR3 totals 14 residues. DNA for the CDR3: TGTGCCAGCGGCAGACTAGCGGGAACCGGGGAGCTGTTTTTT. It encodes CASGRLAGTGELFF.

This clone was counted a few times. The chain employs TRBV7-9 and TRBJ2-3; D may correspond to TRBD1 or TRBD2 (6 bases each). V lost 5 bases and J lost 2, with 11 bases in between. There are 14 residues in the CDR3. From germline, CDR1 is SEHNR and CDR2 FQNEAQ (reference sequence). CDR3 bases: TGTGCCAGCAGCCGCTCGGGGGCCACAGATACGCAGTATTTT. Its translation: CASSRSGATDTQYF.

V is TRBV5-1 and J is TRBJ1-1; no definite D call. The CDR3 length is 15 residues. Germline V gene lookup returns CDR1 SGHRS and CDR2 YFSETQ. The V end was cut by 1 base, the J end by 4 bases, with 14 bases between. CDR3 sequence (DNA): TGCGCCAGCAGCTTGACTAAATCTACAAGCACTGAAGCTTTCTTT. It encodes CASSLTKSTSTEAFF.